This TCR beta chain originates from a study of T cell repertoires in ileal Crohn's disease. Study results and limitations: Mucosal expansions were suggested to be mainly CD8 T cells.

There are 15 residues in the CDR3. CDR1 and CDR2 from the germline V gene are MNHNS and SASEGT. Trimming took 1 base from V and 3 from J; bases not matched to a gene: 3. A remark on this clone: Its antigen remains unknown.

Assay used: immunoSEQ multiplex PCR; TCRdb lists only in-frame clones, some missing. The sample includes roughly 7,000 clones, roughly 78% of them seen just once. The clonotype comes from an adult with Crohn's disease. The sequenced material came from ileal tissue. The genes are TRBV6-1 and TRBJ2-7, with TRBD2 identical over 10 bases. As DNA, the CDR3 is TGTGCCAGCAGTGAAGACCCTAGCGGGGGCTACGAGCAGTACTTC. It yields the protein CASSEDPSGGYEQYF.